Below, 6 T cell receptor beta chains from the same sample are listed, as sequenced in a study of blood T cell repertoires in COVID-19. TCRdb's table, derived via immunoSEQ multiplex PCR, lists solely in-frame clones and lacks some. The sample consists of about 200,000 clones, roughly nine tenths of them appearing once. Sequenced: PBMCs or T cells enriched from blood (not recorded which). These receptors originate from a woman aged 18-29 years who had recovered from COVID-19.

The gene calls are TRBV7-3 and TRBJ1-2, with 7 bases identical to TRBD1. The length of the CDR3 is 15 residues. J was trimmed by 3 bases and V by 5 bases; bases with no gene match: 9. Germline V lookup: CDR1 SGHTA, CDR2 FQGTGA. Here the CDR3 DNA reads TGTGCCAGCAGCCCCGATTCAGGGGGGTACTATGGCTACACCTTC. This gives the protein CASSPDSGGYYGYTF. Full variable domain (remainder filled in from reference TRBV7-3 and TRBJ1-2): GAGVSQTPSNKVTEKGKYVELRCDPISGHTALYWYRQSLGQGPEFLIYFQGTGAADDSGLPNDRFFAVRPEGSVSTLKIQRTERGDSAVYLCASSPDSGGYYGYTFGSGTRLTVV.

V is TRBV28 and J is TRBJ1-6; tentatively, D is TRBD1 (6 bases). Germline V CDR1 and CDR2: MDHEN, SYDVKM. V lost 5 bases, J lost 4 bases, and 21 bases lay in between. The CDR3 is 18 amino acids. The CDR3 is CASSKGSRGPLYNSPLHF. In DNA, the CDR3 is TGTGCCAGCAGTAAAGGCAGCAGGGGTCCCCTTTATAATTCACCCCTCCACTTT. Using reference TRBV28 and TRBJ1-6 for the parts outside the CDR3, the full variable domain is DVKVTQSSRYLVKRTGEKVFLECVQDMDHENMFWYRQDPGLGLRLIYFSYDVKMKEKGDIPEGYSVSREKKERFSLILESASTNQTSMYLCASSKGSRGPLYNSPLHFGNGTRLTVT.

The V gene is TRBV19, the J gene TRBJ1-6; 10 nucleotides agree with TRBD1. J lost 11 bases, V lost 3 bases, and 10 bases had no gene match. The CDR3 has 16 residues. Germline V gene lookup returns CDR1 LNHDA and CDR2 SQIVND (reference sequence). CDR3 loop: CASSIPTGTGEPPLHF. The CDR3 region has the DNA TGTGCCAGTAGTATCCCCACCGGGACAGGGGAGCCACCCCTCCACTTT.

J is TRBJ2-1 and V is TRBV15; 7 bases map to TRBD2. V lost 5 bases, J lost 8 bases, and 12 bases stayed unmatched. CDR3 length: 15 amino acids. The germline V gene has CDR1 LNHNV and CDR2 YYDKDF (reference sequence). The CDR3 loop reads CATSPRSGGRHEQFF. CDR3 sequence (DNA): TGTGCCACCAGCCCCAGATCCGGGGGGAGGCATGAGCAGTTCTTC.

As DNA, the CDR3 is TGTGCCAGCAGCCAAAGCGGGGGGGCAGATGAGCAGTTCTTC. As protein: CASSQSGGADEQFF. The chain joins TRBV11-1 to TRBJ2-1; 10 positions agree with TRBD2. The germline CDR1 and CDR2 sequences are SGHAT and FQDESV (reference sequence). Trimming cost V 5 bases and J 8 bases; bases outside gene matches: 6. This CDR3 has 14 amino acids.

In its sample, this clone was seen a few times. The chain carries TRBV4-2 and TRBJ2-1; 8 bases match TRBD2. Germline CDR1 reads LGHNA; CDR2 reads YNFKEQ. V was pared by 0 bases and J by 4 bases, with 8 bases of the junction left unmatched. The CDR3 is made up of 17 amino acids. The DNA of the CDR3 is TGTGCCAGCAGCCAAGATTGGGATCGGGGGGGGTACAATGAGCAGTTCTTC. Encoded protein: CASSQDWDRGGYNEQFF.